This record covers a single TCR beta chain. This clone was detected only once. The target of this receptor is not known. Base qualities are not provided; no much larger clone lies one nucleotide away. The data were taken from a study of cytomegalovirus exposure and HLA in healthy donors (dated by TCRdb to 2016 to 2017). About the full investigation: According to an earlier analysis of a few hundred of the donors, 200 million or so T cells yielded 100 million or so unique TCR beta sequences and about 280 Gb of sequence data. An early release covering about 600 HLA-typed donors comprised about 300 gigabases of sequencing data and around 85 million unique TCR sequences. The genetic ancestry cluster associated with self-reported Caucasian donors included about 84% of the roughly 380 genotyped donors. The study was designed to test whether signatures of past pathogen exposure could be identified by cataloging public T cell receptors. The T cell repertoires of 700 or so subjects were profiled by immunosequencing and related to cytomegalovirus serostatus. Along with the roughly 670-subject first cohort, a separate validation cohort of over 90 different subjects was used. To predict cytomegalovirus infection status, the study combined high-throughput TCR immunosequencing, statistical association of individual TCRs with disease status, and machine learning. In a later analysis, previously published TCR beta repertoires from fewer than 750 donors were re-analyzed and high-resolution HLA genotyping was added so that TCR occurrence patterns could be studied. The later analysis used no new phenotypic data to find candidate immune exposures, relying instead on TCR beta sequences and their occurrence across donors. In an earlier analysis of a few hundred of the donors, high-throughput TCR beta sequencing was used to judge whether each TCR beta V gene segment behaved as functional or pseudogenic. Donor age, sex, ethnicity and CMV serostatus were collected together with the repertoire data. In a later genetic analysis, genome-wide SNP genotypes for about three fifths of the 666 donors were used, and that subset was treated as a discovery cohort. Every discovery cohort repertoire had been produced on one sequencing platform. HLA typing covered class I and class II loci at four-digit resolution. The number of typed donors differed by locus: roughly 629-640 for A, B, C, DRB1 and DQB1; approximately 540 for DQA1; approximately 610 for DPA1; and about 470 for DPB1. About 5 DR-DQ haplotypes were handled as single units for association and clustering, since linkage in the cohort was strong. On average, roughly 250,000 unique TCR beta nucleotide sequences were sequenced per donor among about 400 genotyped donors of the cohort, with approximately 18% of those sequences being non-productive. What the work shows at the level of the full study, not this receptor alone: Most CMV-associated TCR beta chains appeared to be HLA-restricted in a later analysis, and the HLA associations seemed to be driven largely by CMV exposure. In a later genetic analysis, fewer N-insertions in productive TCRs were reported among donors in an Asian-associated ancestry cluster than the roughly 700-donor mean. In a later genetic analysis, a missense DCLRE1C variant was associated with V-gene and J-gene trimming of TCR beta chains, and the association was replicated in an independent cohort. In an earlier analysis of around 600 of the donors, most TCR beta V segments appeared in productive rearrangements about 90% or about 30% of the time, broadly matching IMGT annotations. Because counts were too low, approximately 18 rarely observed V segments, including chromosome 9 orphons, were excluded from the earlier analysis of several hundred of the donors. In this cohort, only TCR beta chains were sequenced, and detectable features were limited by the absence of alpha or paired-chain data. The presence/absence analyses assumed that sequencing depth was roughly uniform across donors, and that assumption may not be true. Because HLA typing was unavailable for some donors at each locus, only the typed subset was used in association tests. Because the 87-base-pair reads could not distinguish some IMGT-functional V segments, including TRBV6-2 and TRBV6-3, those segments were excluded. Linkage disequilibrium might explain the correlated functional status among segregating V segments, but an unknown experimental factor could not be excluded. In a later analysis, several top co-occurrence clusters were reported to appear linked to parvovirus B19, influenza, CMV and Epstein-Barr virus. The classifier was reported to diagnose cytomegalovirus status with high specificity and sensitivity in both the original cohort and the validation cohort. In a later analysis, the rate of TCR association differed among HLA loci, with DRB1 alleles having the most associated TCRs and HLA-C alleles having the fewest. Specific HLA alleles were associated with 15,000 to 20,000 TCR beta sequences at a false discovery rate of 0.05 in a later analysis. A later analysis found that HLA-associated TCR beta chains were more clonally expanded and had lower generation probabilities than equally common non-associated chains. A further reported finding was that TCR beta sequences accurately predicted the HLA-A and HLA-B alleles for most subjects in the first cohort. A cluster of highly shared sequence variants was judged likely to represent a technical artifact of the sequencing pipeline. In the study, 150 to 200 TCR beta chains were listed as associated with cytomegalovirus. When HLA alleles, especially DR and DQ, strongly co-occurred, attributing TCR associations to individual alleles was difficult. The only immune exposure information available for the cohort was CMV serostatus. The authors suggested that the approach could potentially be extended to other disease states and immunological phenotypes. In vitro tests confirmed that a few of the cytomegalovirus-associated TCR beta chains recognize cytomegalovirus antigens. Most TCR sequences were observed very rarely across donors, whereas some public TCRs were present in many individuals.

Measured from the cysteine to the phenylalanine, the CDR3 is 15 residues long. Just the 45-base CDR3 DNA is kept, in frame starting at base 1. According to the germline V gene (reference sequence), CDR1 reads SEHNR and CDR2 reads FQNEAQ. V loses 1 base, J loses 3 bases, and the germline ends lie 10 bases apart. The library was produced with the immunoSEQ multiplex PCR assay. For the multiplex PCR, a mixture combining 60 forward primers for TCR Vbeta segments and 13 reverse primers for TCR Jbeta segments was used. Amplification of the CDR3 region of rearranged TCR beta genes was performed with a multiplex PCR assay on genomic DNA. The amplified TCR beta libraries were sequenced on the Illumina HiSeq System as 87-base-pair reads. Concerning the study's data processing: In a later analysis, some 80 million unique TCR beta chains were counted across the 650 to 750 repertoires, and about 9.9 million of these chains were shared by at least two donors. Raw reads were error-corrected and collapsed into unique sequences with a nearest-neighbor algorithm that merged closely related sequences to remove PCR and sequencing errors. V, D and J gene segments were assigned by aligning CDR3 sequences to IMGT reference sequences. For a sequence to be retained, a match of at least six nucleotides was required to both a V gene segment and a J gene segment. A rearrangement was called productive if the CDR3 had no stop codons and remained in frame with V and J, and every other rearrangement was called non-productive. Following IMGT convention, CDR3 was defined as the stretch from the second conserved V-encoded cysteine to the conserved J-encoded phenylalanine. The earlier analysis of about 500 of the donors excluded sequences that lacked an unambiguous match to a single V gene segment. In an earlier analysis of some 590 of the donors, a V segment was called functional when productive rearrangements were above 56.7%, and segregating when the standard deviation between donors exceeded 5%. A statistical classification framework was developed to diagnose cytomegalovirus status using the catalog of TCR beta chain sequences. V and J gene assignment, in a later analysis, came from comparing TCR nucleotide sequences with IMGT/GENE-DB human TR gene sequences. A later analysis assigned CDR3 sequences and most-parsimonious VDJ recombination scenarios with the TCRdist pipeline. In a later analysis, each TCR beta chain was defined by its CDR3 amino acid sequence together with its V-gene family, and reads without a unique V-gene family were excluded. As a way to deal with suspected cross-contamination and a sequencing artifact, a later analysis dropped over 550 nucleotide sequences that were highly shared and had low generation probability. For each public chain, a later analysis derived a clonal expansion index from normalized ranks of inferred template counts within each repertoire. In a later analysis, generation probabilities were computed with a VDJ recombination model fitted to out-of-frame rearrangements, and the resulting probabilities were checked against IGoR. In a later analysis, hypergeometric tests were used to score TCR-TCR, TCR-HLA and TCR-CMV co-occurrence, with a repertoire-size bias correction applied to TCR pairs. False discovery rates were estimated in a later analysis by permuting HLA or CMV assignments 20 times. In a later analysis, co-occurring TCRs were grouped using DBSCAN, and TCRdist sequence similarity was added for clustering within HLA-allele-positive subsets. Repertoires with fewer than 30,000 or more than 120,000 public chains were left out of co-occurrence clustering, as were five repertoires with anomalous nucleotide sharing. TCRdb carries this immuneACCESS record with in-frame sequences only. Its versions omit some clonotypes, under half of them owing to an unresolved V gene in the studies checked, with the rest unexplained. V, J and clone size are taken as reported in that table, and D and trimming were inferred from the DNA itself. Present in this sample are 85,000 to 100,000 clones, 69% of which were seen just once. Of the sample, roughly 2.8% falls within the top ten clones.

In total, over 600 healthy bone marrow donors made up the cohort. At the time of sampling, every cohort member was nominally healthy, though immune exposures that went unrecorded were likely present. The donor was CMV seronegative and was included in the group of several hundred seronegative cohort members. A peripheral blood sample was provided by each donor, and peripheral blood mononuclear cells were used for TCR beta sequencing. The Qiagen DNeasy Blood Extraction Kit was used to extract genomic DNA from the blood cell samples. The clonotype originates from a man between 45 and 60 years old in good health and CMV-seronegative. The sequence is built from TRBV7-9 and TRBJ1-5, and possibly TRBD1, on 5 matching bases. The sample comprised PBMCs. The CDR3 is CASSLGQTPNQPQHF. The DNA sequence reads TGTGCCAGCAGCTTAGGACAGACCCCCAATCAGCCCCAGCATTTT.